The 6 T cell receptor beta chains given below trace back to one sample, sequenced in a study of cytomegalovirus exposure and HLA in healthy donors (dated by TCRdb to 2016 to 2017). To prepare the library, the immunoSEQ multiplex PCR assay was applied. For the multiplex PCR, a mixture combining 60 forward primers for TCR Vbeta segments and 13 reverse primers for TCR Jbeta segments was used. TCRdb provides this immuneACCESS table in a form limited to in-frame rearrangements. Some clones are lacking; in checked studies, under half of them reflect an unresolved V gene, and why the rest are absent is not known. The sample table on file contains around 74,000 clones. Jointly, the top ten make up approximately 4.2% of the sample. The source material was PBMCs. These receptor sequences come from a man aged 25-45 years in good health and CMV-seronegative.

This sequence joins TRBV29-1 and TRBJ1-3, with TRBD1 identical over 7 bases. The CDR3 has 14 residues. CDR1 SQVTM and CDR2 ANQGSEA come from the germline V gene. V lost 4 bases, J lost 0 bases, and 3 bases stayed unmatched. This CDR3 reads CSVGDSLSGNTIYF. CDR3 DNA: TGCAGCGTTGGGGACAGTCTCTCTGGAAACACCATATATTTT.

The chain links TRBV5-6 to TRBJ1-2; D is possibly TRBD1 (5 bases). Per the germline V gene, CDR1 is SGHDT and CDR2 is YYEEEE. V gave up 0 bases and J gave up 3 bases, with 12 bases separating them. CDR3 length: 15 residues. The CDR3 is CASSLGVEGHYGYTF. In DNA, the CDR3 is TGTGCCAGCAGCTTGGGGGTGGAGGGGCACTATGGCTACACCTTC. Together with reference TRBV5-6 and TRBJ1-2, the CDR3 gives the full variable domain: DAGVTQSPTHLIKTRGQQVTLRCSPKSGHDTVSWYQQALGQGPQFIFQYYEEEERQRGNFPDRFSGHQFPNYSSELNVNALLLGDSALYLCASSLGVEGHYGYTFGSGTRLTVV.

The rearrangement uses TRBV7-9 and TRBJ1-1; D is possibly TRBD1 (5 bases). This CDR3 contains 13 residues. Trimming left V 1 base short and J 7 bases short, with 10 bases between. CDR1 SEHNR and CDR2 FQNEAQ come from the germline V gene (reference sequence). The DNA for the CDR3 is TGTGCCAGCAGCTTAGTGCAGGGTCTTGAAGCTTTCTTT. Encoded protein: CASSLVQGLEAFF.

This chain uses TRBV15 with TRBJ1-6; D is perhaps TRBD1 (6 bases). Trimming stripped 4 bases from V and 7 bases from J, with 11 bases between. The V gene's germline CDR1 is LNHNV and CDR2 YYDKDF (reference sequence). There are 14 residues in the CDR3. The DNA for the CDR3 is TGTGCCACCAGCATGATCCAGGGGAATTCACCCCTCCACTTT. Protein product: CATSMIQGNSPLHF.

The V and J genes are TRBV6-5 and TRBJ2-1; 10 bases match TRBD2. CDR3 length: 16 residues. V dropped 4 bases and J dropped 8; count of bases not matched to a gene: 11. Germline V lookup: CDR1 MNHEY, CDR2 SVGAGI. The CDR3 spells CASSSLGTSVRYEQFF. CDR3 nucleotide sequence: TGTGCCAGCAGTTCCCTAGGGACTAGCGTTAGATATGAGCAGTTCTTC.

The V call is TRBV6-4, the J call TRBJ2-1; 10 bases agree with TRBD2. The trim removed 6 bases at V and 7 bases at J, leaving 6 bases unmatched. This CDR3 comprises 14 residues. Looked up from germline, CDR1 is MRHNA and CDR2 is SNTAGT. In DNA, the CDR3 is TGTGCCAGCAGCGAGCGGGAGGGCCCGAATGAGCAGTTCTTC. Translating it yields CASSEREGPNEQFF.